This T cell receptor (beta chain) came from a study of blood T cell repertoires in COVID-19. The trim removed 5 bases at V and 9 bases at J, leaving 10 bases unmatched. CDR1 is SGHRS, CDR2 YFSETQ, per germline. The CDR3 runs to 14 residues. In the study's own analysis: How many nucleated cells were present was estimated from reference gene primer amplification. This table comes from immunoSEQ multiplex PCR, and its TCRdb copy is limited to in-frame clones, with some not included. D and trimming come from the DNA, and the V and J calls and clone size come from that table. The sample holds fewer than 450,000 clones, 88% seen once.

The sequence derives from a woman between 65 and 79 years old with COVID-19, enrolled during active disease. The chain uses TRBV5-1 and TRBJ2-1, with TRBD2 matching over 8 bases. The material sequenced was peripheral blood. The chain's CDR3 is CASRAGLGGSEQFF. DNA of the CDR3: TGCGCCAGCAGAGCGGGACTAGGCGGTAGTGAGCAGTTCTTC. Together with reference TRBV5-1 and TRBJ2-1, the CDR3 gives the full variable domain: KAGVTQTPRYLIKTRGQQVTLSCSPISGHRSVSWYQQTPGQGLQFLFEYFSETQRNKGNFPGRFSGRQFSNSRSEMNVSTLELGDSALYLCASRAGLGGSEQFFGPGTRLTVL.